The source of this T cell receptor beta chain is a study of blood T cells in healthy people across ages. Drawing of peripheral blood yielded about 10 milliliters from each donor. CDR3 size: 14 residues. V was trimmed by 6 bases and J by 4 bases, leaving 15 bases between them. A sample-barcoded 5' primer and a J-beta primer mix were used in a second PCR of roughly 6 to 11 cycles. TCRdb re-called the 5' RACE reads with MiXCR, one entry per CDR3 protein. The sample gives about 1.7 million distinct CDR3 sequences, under 30% of which show up once; roughly 8% is in the top ten. This sequence joins TRBV12-3 or TRBV12-4 and TRBJ1-1, with D tentatively TRBD1 (6 bases). The TCR originated in a woman in her 30s in good health. Sequences were obtained from blood. Here the CDR3 reads CASRPGTTRTEAFF. Written as DNA, the CDR3 is TGTGCCAGCAGGCCGGGGACAACGCGCACTGAAGCTTTCTTT.